This is a list of T cell receptor beta chains from one sample in a study of shared clonotypes between healthy human individuals. This table comes from immunoSEQ multiplex PCR, and its TCRdb copy is limited to in-frame clones, with some not included. The sample lists roughly 490,000 clones, roughly 85% occurring once. The sequenced sample consisted of PBMCs. The receptors derive from a woman aged 40 to 55 in good health. Some clones in this sample may be carry-over from other donors' samples. CDR3s leave out the opening cysteine and the closing phenylalanine or tryptophan. Rows give clone size only sometimes, using once, few, many, or a class for an expanded clone.

clone_size	v_call	cdr3_length	j_call	cdr3_aa
NA	TRBV4-3	12	TRBJ2-1	ASSQDGGYNEQF
NA	TRBV18	11	TRBJ2-1	ASSGIGYNEQF
NA	TRBV4-2	12	TRBJ2-7	ASSQDRASYEQY
NA	TRBV9	13	TRBJ1-4	ASSVGVGRNEKLF
NA	TRBV7-9	14	TRBJ1-1	AITLLIRGLDTEAF
few	TRBV27	13	TRBJ2-5	ASSLSSGTFETQY
NA	TRBV2	13	TRBJ2-5	ASHRTRSDQETQY
NA	TRBV7-9	13	TRBJ2-1	ASSLGPLADNEQF
NA	TRBV7-8	16	TRBJ2-1	ASSSRGGVAGVKYEQF
once	TRBV2	11	TRBJ2-7	ASKSGQQYEQY
NA	TRBV13	13	TRBJ2-5	ASSFRNLAAETQY
NA	TRBV7-9	11	TRBJ1-1	ASSQQGSTEAF
many	TRBV20-1	7	TRBJ1-2	SAYDGYT
many	TRBV5-8	11	TRBJ1-5	ASSLVRNQPQH
NA	TRBV2	12	TRBJ2-2	ASSETTNTGELF
NA	TRBV7-9	15	TRBJ1-3	ASSIRDRDFSGNTIY
NA	TRBV6-5	13	TRBJ2-7	ASRSTSGRAYEQY
NA	TRBV30	9	TRBJ1-2	AWRLGGGYT
NA	TRBV5-1	11	TRBJ2-7	ASSLGEVYEQY
NA	TRBV28	14	TRBJ1-5	ASSLFGTGLGQPQH
NA	TRBV29-1	14	TRBJ2-3	SVVGFWLADSNTQY
NA	TRBV30	12	TRBJ1-3	AWAPTGTGNTIY
NA	TRBV2	12	TRBJ1-5	ASSTQGVQQPQH
NA	TRBV5-4	13	TRBJ2-1	ASSLNGVSYNEQF
NA	TRBV7-8	11	TRBJ2-2	ASSTLVGGELF
NA	TRBV23-1	13	TRBJ1-1	ASSQPRQGGTEAF
NA	TRBV21-1	15	TRBJ2-1	ASSKGLAGARGNEQF
NA	TRBV28	15	TRBJ2-1	ASSLSTSGSGYNEQF
NA	TRBV10-2	15	TRBJ1-1	ASSESVGPGPNSEAF
NA	TRBV19	13	TRBJ2-7	ASSIGTSGNYEQY
NA	TRBV27	15	TRBJ2-1	ASSFRTSGSRYNEQF
NA	TRBV9	16	TRBJ2-2	ASSGAGLAGGGTGELF
NA	TRBV28	12	TRBJ2-3	ASSLPGFGDTQY
NA	TRBV4-3	14	TRBJ1-3	ASSQVVLNSGNTIY
NA	TRBV11-2	15	TRBJ2-5	ASSLVISSGAQETQY
NA	TRBV30	11	TRBJ1-2	AWSPTGVQGYT
NA	TRBV5-4	17	TRBJ2-1	ASSSHPQGRERDYNEQF
NA	TRBV11-3	13	TRBJ2-7	ASSLVRDFSPEQY
NA	TRBV2	13	TRBJ2-3	ATQRAAGGRDTQY
NA	TRBV10-3	14	TRBJ2-7	AISEYMAGETYEQY
NA	TRBV28	16	TRBJ2-1	ASSRQDFWSSSYNEQF
NA	TRBV9	11	TRBJ1-1	ASSTTGTTEAF